This T cell receptor (beta chain) was observed in a study of blood T cell repertoires in COVID-19. The overall study: COVID-19 samples, acute and convalescent, were from the United States, Italy and Spain. In each case, the material was cDNA or gDNA derived from T cells, B-cell-depleted T cells, or PBMCs.

In the study's own analysis: Researchers report that nucleated cell counts were estimated from reference gene primer amplification. Repertoires were generated with immunoSEQ multiplex PCR, while TCRdb's copy carries only in-frame clones and drops some. D and trimming come from the DNA, and the V and J calls and clone size come from that table. Of 90,000 to 120,000 clones in the sample, around 83% were seen once. This clone has a handful of counts. The germline V gene encodes CDR1 KGHSH and CDR2 LQKENI. The V end was cut by 4 bases, the J end by 6 bases, with 10 bases between. CDR3 length equals 13 residues.

The sequencing sample was made of peripheral blood. The source of this sequence is a man between 65 and 85 years old with acute or convalescent COVID-19. The chain employs TRBV18 and TRBJ2-1, with D perhaps matching TRBD1 (6 bases). The CDR3 DNA follows: TGTGCCAGCTCACTTGGGACACCCAATGAGCAGTTCTTC. It codes for CASSLGTPNEQFF. The full variable domain, rest sourced from reference TRBV18 and TRBJ2-1, is NAGVMQNPRHLVRRRGQEARLRCSPMKGHSHVYWYRQLPEEGLKFMVYLQKENIIDESGMPKERFSAEFPKEGPSILRIQQVVRGDSAAYFCASSLGTPNEQFFGPGTRLTVL.